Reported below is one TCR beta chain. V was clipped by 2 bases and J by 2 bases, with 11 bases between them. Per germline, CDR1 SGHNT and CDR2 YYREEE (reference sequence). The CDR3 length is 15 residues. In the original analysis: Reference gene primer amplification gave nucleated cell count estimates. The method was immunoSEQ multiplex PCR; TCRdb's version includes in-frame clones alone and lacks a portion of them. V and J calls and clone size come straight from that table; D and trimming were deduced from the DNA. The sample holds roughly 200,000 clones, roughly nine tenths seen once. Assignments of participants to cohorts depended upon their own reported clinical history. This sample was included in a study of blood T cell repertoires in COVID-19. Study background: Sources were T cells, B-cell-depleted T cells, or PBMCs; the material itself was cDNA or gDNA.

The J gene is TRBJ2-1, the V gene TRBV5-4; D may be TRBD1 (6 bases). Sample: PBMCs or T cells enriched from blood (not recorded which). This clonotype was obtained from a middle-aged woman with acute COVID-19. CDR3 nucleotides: TGTGCCAGCAGCTTCGGCAGGGGCCCCTACAATGAGCAGTTCTTC. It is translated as CASSFGRGPYNEQFF.